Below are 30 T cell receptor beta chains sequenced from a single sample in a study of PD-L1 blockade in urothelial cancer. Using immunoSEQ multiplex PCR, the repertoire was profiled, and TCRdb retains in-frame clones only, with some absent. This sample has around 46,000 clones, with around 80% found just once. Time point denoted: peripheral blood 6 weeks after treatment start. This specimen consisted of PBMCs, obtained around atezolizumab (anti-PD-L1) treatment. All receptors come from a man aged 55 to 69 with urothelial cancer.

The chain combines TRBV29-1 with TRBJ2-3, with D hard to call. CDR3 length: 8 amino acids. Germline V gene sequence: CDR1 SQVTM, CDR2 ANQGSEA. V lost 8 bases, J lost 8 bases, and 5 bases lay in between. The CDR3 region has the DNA TGCAGCACGGGTACGCAGTATTTT. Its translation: CSTGTQYF.

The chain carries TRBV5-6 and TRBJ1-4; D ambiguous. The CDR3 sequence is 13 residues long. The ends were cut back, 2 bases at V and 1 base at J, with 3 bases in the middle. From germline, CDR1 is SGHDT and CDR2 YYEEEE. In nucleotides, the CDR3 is TGTGCCAGCAGCTTCGGAACTAATGAAAAACTGTTTTTT. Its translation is CASSFGTNEKLFF.

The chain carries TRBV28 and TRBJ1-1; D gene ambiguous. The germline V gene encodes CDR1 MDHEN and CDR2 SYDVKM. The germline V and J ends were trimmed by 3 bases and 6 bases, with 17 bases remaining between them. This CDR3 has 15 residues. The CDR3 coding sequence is TGTGCCAGCAGTTTCCCGGTGTCGGGGTACCCTGAAGCTTTCTTT. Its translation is CASSFPVSGYPEAFF. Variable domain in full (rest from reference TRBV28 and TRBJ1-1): DVKVTQSSRYLVKRTGEKVFLECVQDMDHENMFWYRQDPGLGLRLIYFSYDVKMKEKGDIPEGYSVSREKKERFSLILESASTNQTSMYLCASSFPVSGYPEAFFGQGTRLTVV.

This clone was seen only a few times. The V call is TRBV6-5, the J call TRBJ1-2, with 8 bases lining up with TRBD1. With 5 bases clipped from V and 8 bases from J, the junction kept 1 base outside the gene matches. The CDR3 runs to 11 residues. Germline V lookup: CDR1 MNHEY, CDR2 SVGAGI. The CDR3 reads CASSQGAGYTF. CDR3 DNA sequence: TGTGCCAGCAGTCAGGGGGCAGGCTACACCTTC.

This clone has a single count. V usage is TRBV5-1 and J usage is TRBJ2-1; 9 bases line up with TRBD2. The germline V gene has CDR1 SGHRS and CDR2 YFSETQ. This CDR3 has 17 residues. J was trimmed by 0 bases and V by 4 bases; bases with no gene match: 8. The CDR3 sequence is CASSPRASGVSYNEQFF. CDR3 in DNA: TGCGCCAGCAGCCCCAGGGCTAGCGGGGTCTCCTACAATGAGCAGTTCTTC.

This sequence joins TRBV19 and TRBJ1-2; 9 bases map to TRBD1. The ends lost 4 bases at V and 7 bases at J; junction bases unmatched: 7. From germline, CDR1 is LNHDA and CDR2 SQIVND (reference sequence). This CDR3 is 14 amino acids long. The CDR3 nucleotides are TGTGCCAGTAGTACGACCGGGACAGGGAGTGGCTACACCTTC. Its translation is CASSTTGTGSGYTF.

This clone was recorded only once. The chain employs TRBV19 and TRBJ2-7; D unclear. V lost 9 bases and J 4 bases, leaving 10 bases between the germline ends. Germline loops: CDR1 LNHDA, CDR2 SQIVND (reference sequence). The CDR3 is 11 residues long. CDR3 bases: TGTGCCAGCGGAGCGCGGTACGAGCAGTACTTC. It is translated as CASGARYEQYF.

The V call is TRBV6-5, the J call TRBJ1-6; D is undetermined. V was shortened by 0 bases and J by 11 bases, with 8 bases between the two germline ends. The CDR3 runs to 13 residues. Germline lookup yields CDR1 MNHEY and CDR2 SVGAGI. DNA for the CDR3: TGTGCCAGCAGTTACTCGCGCACCCCACCCCTCCACTTT. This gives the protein CASSYSRTPPLHF.

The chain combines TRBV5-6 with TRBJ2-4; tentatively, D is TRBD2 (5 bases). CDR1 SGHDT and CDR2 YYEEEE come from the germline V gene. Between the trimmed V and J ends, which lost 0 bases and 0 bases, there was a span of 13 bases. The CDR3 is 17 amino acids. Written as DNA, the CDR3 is TGTGCCAGCAGCTTGGCCGCGGGTTCCCTAGCCAAAAACATTCAGTACTTC. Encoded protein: CASSLAAGSLAKNIQYF.

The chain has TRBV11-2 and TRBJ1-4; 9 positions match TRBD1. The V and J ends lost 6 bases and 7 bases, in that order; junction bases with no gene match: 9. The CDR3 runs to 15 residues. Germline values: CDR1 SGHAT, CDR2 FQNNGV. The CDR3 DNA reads TGTGCCAGCAGTCAGACCGGGACAGGGCTTGAAAAACTGTTTTTT. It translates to CASSQTGTGLEKLFF. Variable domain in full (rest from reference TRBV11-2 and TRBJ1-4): EAGVAQSPRYKIIEKRQSVAFWCNPISGHATLYWYQQILGQGPKLLIQFQNNGVVDDSQLPKDRFSAERLKGVDSTLKIQPAKLEDSAVYLCASSQTGTGLEKLFFGSGTQLSVL.

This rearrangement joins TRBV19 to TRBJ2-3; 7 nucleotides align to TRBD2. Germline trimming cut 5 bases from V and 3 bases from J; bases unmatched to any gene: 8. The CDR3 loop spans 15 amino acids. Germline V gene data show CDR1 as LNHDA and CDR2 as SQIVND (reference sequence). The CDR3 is CASSLGGIETDTQYF. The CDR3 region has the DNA TGTGCCAGTAGTCTGGGGGGGATAGAGACAGATACGCAGTATTTT.

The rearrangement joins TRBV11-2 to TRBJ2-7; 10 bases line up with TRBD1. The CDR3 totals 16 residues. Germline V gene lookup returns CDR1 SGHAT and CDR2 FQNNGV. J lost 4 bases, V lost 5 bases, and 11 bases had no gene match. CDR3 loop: CASSPPGQGRLYEQYF. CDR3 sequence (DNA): TGTGCCAGCAGCCCCCCGGGACAGGGGAGATTGTACGAGCAGTACTTC.

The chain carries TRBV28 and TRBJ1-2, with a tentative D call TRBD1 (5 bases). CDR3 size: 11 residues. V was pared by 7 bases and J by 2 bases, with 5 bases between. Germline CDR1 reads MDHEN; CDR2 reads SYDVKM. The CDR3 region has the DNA TGTGCCAGCAAGGGGAACTATGGCTACACCTTC. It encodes CASKGNYGYTF.

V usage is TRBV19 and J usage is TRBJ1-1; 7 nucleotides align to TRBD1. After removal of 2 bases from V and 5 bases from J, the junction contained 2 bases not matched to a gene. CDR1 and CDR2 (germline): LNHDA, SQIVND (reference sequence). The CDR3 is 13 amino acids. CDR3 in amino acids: CASSIKTGTEAFF. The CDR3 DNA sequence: TGTGCCAGTAGTATAAAGACAGGGACTGAAGCTTTCTTT.

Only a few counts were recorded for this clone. The CDR3: CAISELHEQYF. The DNA of the CDR3 is TGTGCCATCAGTGAGCTCCACGAGCAGTACTTC. The V and J genes are TRBV10-3 and TRBJ2-7; D unclear. This CDR3 has 11 amino acids. V was pared by 2 bases and J by 5 bases, with 4 bases between. Germline assignment: CDR1 ENHRY and CDR2 SYGVKD.

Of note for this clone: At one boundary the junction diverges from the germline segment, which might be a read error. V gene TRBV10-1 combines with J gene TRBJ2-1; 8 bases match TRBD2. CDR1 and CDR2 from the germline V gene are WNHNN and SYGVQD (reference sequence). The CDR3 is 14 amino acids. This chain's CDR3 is CASSESTSAVQVVF. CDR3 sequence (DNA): TGCGCCAGCAGTGAGTCGACTAGCGCGGTCCAGGTGGTCTTC.

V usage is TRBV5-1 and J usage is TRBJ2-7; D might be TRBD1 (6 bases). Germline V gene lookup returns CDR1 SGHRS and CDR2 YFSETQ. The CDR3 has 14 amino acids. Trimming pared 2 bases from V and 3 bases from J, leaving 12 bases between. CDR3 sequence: CASSLQGPNYEQYF. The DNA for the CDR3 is TGCGCCAGCAGCTTACAGGGTCCCAACTACGAGCAGTACTTC. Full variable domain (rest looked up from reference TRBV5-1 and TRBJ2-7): KAGVTQTPRYLIKTRGQQVTLSCSPISGHRSVSWYQQTPGQGLQFLFEYFSETQRNKGNFPGRFSGRQFSNSRSEMNVSTLELGDSALYLCASSLQGPNYEQYFGPGTRLTVT.

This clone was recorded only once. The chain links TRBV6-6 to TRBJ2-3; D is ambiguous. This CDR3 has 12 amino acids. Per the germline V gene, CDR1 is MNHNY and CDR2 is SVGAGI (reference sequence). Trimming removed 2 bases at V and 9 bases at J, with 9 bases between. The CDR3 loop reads CASSYVAETQYF. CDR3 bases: TGTGCCAGCAGTTACGTGGCGGAGACGCAGTATTTT.

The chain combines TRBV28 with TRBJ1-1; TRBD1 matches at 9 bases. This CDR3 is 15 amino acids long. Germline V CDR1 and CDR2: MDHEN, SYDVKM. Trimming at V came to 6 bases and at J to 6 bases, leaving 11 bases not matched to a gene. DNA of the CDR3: TGTGCCAGCAGAACCCATACAGGGGGCAGCTCTGAAGCTTTCTTT. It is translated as CASRTHTGGSSEAFF.

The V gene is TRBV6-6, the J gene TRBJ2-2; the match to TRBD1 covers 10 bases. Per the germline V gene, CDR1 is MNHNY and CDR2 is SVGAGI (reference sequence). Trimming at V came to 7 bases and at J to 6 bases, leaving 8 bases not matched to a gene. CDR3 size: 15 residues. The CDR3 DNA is TGTGCCAGCACCTTCGGGGACAGGGGAGCCGGGGAGCTGTTTTTT. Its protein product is CASTFGDRGAGELFF.

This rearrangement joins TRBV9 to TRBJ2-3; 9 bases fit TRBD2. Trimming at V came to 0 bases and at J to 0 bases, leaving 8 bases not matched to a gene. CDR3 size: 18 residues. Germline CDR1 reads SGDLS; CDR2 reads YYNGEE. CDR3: CASSVGLRGGRSTDTQYF. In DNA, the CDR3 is TGTGCCAGCAGCGTAGGGTTGCGGGGGGGCCGAAGCACAGATACGCAGTATTTT.

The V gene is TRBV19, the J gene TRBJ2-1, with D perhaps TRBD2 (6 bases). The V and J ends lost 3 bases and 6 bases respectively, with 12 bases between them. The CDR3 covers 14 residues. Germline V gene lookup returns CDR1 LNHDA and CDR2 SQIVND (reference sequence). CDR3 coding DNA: TGTGCCAGTAGTATTTCCGGGAGCCCCAATGAGCAGTTCTTC. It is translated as CASSISGSPNEQFF.

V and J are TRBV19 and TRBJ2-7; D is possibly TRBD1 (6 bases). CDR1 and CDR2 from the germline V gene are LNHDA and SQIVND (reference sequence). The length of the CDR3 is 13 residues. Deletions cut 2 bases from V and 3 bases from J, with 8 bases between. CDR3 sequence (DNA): TGTGCCAGTAGTATATCACAGGGCTACGAGCAGTACTTC. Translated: CASSISQGYEQYF.

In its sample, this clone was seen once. Here the CDR3 reads CASRREDRESTEAFF. The CDR3 DNA reads as TGTGCCAGCAGACGCGAGGACAGGGAAAGCACTGAAGCTTTCTTT. The gene calls are TRBV6-5 and TRBJ1-1; TRBD1 agrees at 8 bases. Germline V lookup: CDR1 MNHEY, CDR2 SVGAGI. The CDR3 consists of 15 residues. J was trimmed by 4 bases and V by 6 bases; bases with no gene match: 10.

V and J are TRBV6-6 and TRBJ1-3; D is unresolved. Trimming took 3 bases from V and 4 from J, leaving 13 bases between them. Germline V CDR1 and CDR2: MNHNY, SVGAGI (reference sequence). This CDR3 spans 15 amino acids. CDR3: CASSYGRREGNTIYF. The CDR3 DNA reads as TGTGCCAGCAGTTATGGGAGGCGAGAAGGAAACACCATATATTTT.

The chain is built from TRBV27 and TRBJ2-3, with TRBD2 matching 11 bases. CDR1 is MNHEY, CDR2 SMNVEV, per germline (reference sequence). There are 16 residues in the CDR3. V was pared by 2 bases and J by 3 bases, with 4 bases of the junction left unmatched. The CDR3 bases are TGTGCCAGCAGTTTAGGGGCTAGCGGGGGGACAGATACGCAGTATTTT. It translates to CASSLGASGGTDTQYF.

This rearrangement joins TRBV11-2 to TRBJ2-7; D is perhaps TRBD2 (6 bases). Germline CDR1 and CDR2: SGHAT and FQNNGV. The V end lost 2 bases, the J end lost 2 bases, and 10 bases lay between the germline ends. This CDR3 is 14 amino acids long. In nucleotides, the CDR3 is TGTGCCAGCAGCTTATTTAGCGGAGCCTACGAGCAGTACTTC. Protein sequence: CASSLFSGAYEQYF.

CDR3 sequence reads: CASSGTSGYNEQFF. The CDR3 DNA reads TGTGCCAGCAGCGGGACTAGCGGCTACAATGAGCAGTTCTTC. The chain combines TRBV4-2 with TRBJ2-1; 11 bases are a match to TRBD2. With V trimmed by 5 bases and J by 3 bases, 0 bases remained unmatched. The length of the CDR3 is 14 residues. Germline V CDR1 and CDR2: LGHNA, YNFKEQ.

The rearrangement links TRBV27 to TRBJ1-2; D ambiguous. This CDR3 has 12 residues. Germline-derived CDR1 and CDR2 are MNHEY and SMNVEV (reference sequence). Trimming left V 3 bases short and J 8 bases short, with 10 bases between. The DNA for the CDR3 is TGTGCCAGCAGTTTCGCGGGCGGAGGCTACACCTTC. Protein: CASSFAGGGYTF.

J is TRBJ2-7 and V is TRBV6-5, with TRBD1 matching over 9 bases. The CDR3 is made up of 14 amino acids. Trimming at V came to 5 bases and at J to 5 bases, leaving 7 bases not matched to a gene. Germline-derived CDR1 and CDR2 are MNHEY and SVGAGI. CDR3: CASSPTGGFDEQYF. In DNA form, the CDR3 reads TGTGCCAGCAGTCCAACAGGGGGCTTCGACGAGCAGTACTTC.